This T cell receptor (beta chain) came from a study of circulating and synovial CD4+ cells in juvenile arthritis. Clones were sequenced by immunoSEQ multiplex PCR, and TCRdb holds only the in-frame ones, with some missing. The sample lists under 40,000 clones, about 96% seen once, with around 0.68% in the top ten. CDR1 and CDR2 (germline): LNHDA, SQIVND (reference sequence). V gave up 3 bases and J gave up 6 bases; unmatched junction bases: 9. There are 16 residues in the CDR3. About this clone itself: Its antigen remains unidentified.

Sequenced samples came from active juvenile idiopathic arthritis patients. Study-wide points: Circulating pathogenic-like lymphocytes shared a substantially higher fraction of CDR3 sequences with synovium than bulk blood. Some such blood samples were as oligoclonal as synovium.

The sequenced material came from CD4+ T cells from blood. The chain has TRBV19 and TRBJ1-5; 9 bases map to TRBD1. This clonotype originated in a human donor with juvenile idiopathic arthritis. CDR3 DNA sequence: TGTGCCAGTAGTATGTCGCACAGGGGGCTAGGTCAGCCCCAGCATTTT. Translating gives CASSMSHRGLGQPQHF.